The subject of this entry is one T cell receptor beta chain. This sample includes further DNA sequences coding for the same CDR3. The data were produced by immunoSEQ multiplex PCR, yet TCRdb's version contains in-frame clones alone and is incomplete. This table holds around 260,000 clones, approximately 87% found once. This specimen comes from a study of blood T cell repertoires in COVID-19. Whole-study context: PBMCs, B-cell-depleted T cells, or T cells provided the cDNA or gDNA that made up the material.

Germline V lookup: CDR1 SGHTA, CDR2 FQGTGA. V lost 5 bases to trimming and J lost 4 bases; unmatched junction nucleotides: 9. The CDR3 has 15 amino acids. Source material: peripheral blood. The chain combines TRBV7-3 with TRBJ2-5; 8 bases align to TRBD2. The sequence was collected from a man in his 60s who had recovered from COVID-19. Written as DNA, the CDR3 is TGTGCCAGCAGCCCTGGACTAGCTCTCTCAGAGACCCAGTACTTC. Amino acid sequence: CASSPGLALSETQYF.